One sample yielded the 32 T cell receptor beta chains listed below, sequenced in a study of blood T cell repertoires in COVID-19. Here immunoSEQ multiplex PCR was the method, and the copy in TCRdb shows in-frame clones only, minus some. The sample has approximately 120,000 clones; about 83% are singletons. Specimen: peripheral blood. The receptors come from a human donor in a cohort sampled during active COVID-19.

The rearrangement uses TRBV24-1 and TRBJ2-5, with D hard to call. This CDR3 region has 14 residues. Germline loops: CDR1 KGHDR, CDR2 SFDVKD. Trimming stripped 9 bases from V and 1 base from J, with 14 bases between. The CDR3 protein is CATPPAGLQETQYF. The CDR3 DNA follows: TGTGCCACCCCCCCCGCAGGCCTCCAAGAGACCCAGTACTTC.

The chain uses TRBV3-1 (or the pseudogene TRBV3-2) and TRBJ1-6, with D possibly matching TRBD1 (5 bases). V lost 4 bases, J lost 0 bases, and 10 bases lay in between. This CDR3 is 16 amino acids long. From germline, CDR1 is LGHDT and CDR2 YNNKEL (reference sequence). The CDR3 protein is CASSLGGGSYNSPLHF. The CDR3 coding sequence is TGTGCCAGCAGCCTGGGGGGGGGCTCCTATAATTCACCCCTCCACTTT.

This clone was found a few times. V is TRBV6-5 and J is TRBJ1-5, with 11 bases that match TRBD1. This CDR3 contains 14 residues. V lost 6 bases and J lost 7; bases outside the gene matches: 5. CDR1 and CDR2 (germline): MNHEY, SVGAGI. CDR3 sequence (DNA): TGTGCCAGCAGAGAGGGACAGGGGGGACAGCCCCAGCATTTT. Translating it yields CASREGQGGQPQHF.

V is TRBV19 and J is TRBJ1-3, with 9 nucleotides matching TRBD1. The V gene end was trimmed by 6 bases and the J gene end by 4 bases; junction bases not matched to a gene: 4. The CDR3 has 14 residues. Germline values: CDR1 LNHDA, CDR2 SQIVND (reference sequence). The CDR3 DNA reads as TGTGCCAGTAGCTCGGACAGGGGAGGAAACACCATATATTTT. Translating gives CASSSDRGGNTIYF.

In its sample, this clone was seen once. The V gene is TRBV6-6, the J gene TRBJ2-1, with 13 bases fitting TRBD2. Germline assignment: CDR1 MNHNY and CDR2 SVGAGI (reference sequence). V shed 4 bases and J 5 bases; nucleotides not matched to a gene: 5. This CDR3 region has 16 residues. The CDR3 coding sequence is TGTGCCAGCAGTTTCCCGACTAGCGGGAGGAACAATGAGCAGTTCTTC. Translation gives CASSFPTSGRNNEQFF.

The DNA for the CDR3 is TGTGCCAGCAGTGGACAGGGAAGAGGCTACACCTTC. Translated: CASSGQGRGYTF. The chain recombines TRBV27 with TRBJ1-2; 8 bases are a match to TRBD1. The CDR3 consists of 12 residues. The ends lost 5 bases at V and 8 bases at J; junction bases unmatched: 4. Germline V gene lookup returns CDR1 MNHEY and CDR2 SMNVEV (reference sequence).

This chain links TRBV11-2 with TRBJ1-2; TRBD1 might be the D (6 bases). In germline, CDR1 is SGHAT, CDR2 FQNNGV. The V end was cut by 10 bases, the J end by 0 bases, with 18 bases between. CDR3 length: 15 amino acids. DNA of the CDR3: TGTGCCATACACGACAGGATTGGGGCTAACTATGGCTACACCTTC. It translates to CAIHDRIGANYGYTF.

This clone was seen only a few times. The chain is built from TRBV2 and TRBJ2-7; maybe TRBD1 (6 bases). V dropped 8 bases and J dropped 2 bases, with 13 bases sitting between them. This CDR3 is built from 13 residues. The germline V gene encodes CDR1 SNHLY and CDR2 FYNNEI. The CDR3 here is CASVSGQTYEQYF. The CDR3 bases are TGTGCCAGCGTGAGCGGACAGACCTACGAGCAGTACTTC.

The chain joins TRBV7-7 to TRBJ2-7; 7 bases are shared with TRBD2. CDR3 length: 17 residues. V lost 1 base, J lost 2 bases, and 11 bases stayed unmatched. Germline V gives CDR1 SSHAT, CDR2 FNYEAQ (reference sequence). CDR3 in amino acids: CASSLDRVAGATYEQYF. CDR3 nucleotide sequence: TGTGCCAGCAGCTTAGATAGAGTGGCGGGAGCAACCTACGAGCAGTACTTC.

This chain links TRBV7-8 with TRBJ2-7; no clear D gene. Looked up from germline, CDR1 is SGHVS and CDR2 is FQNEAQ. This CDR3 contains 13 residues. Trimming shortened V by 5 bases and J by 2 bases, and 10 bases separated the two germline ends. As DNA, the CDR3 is TGTGCCAGCAGCCTTACATCCACCTACGAGCAGTACTTC. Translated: CASSLTSTYEQYF. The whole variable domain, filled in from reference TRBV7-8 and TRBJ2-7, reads GAGVSQSPRYKVAKRGQDVALRCDPISGHVSLFWYQQALGQGPEFLTYFQNEAQLDKSGLPSDRFFAERPEGSVSTLKIQRTQQEDSAVYLCASSLTSTYEQYFGPGTRLTVT.

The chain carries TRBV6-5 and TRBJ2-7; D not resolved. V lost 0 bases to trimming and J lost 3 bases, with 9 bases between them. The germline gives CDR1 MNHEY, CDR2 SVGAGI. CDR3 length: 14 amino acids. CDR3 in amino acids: CASSYSSDSYEQYF. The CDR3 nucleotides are TGTGCCAGCAGTTACTCGAGTGATAGCTACGAGCAGTACTTC.

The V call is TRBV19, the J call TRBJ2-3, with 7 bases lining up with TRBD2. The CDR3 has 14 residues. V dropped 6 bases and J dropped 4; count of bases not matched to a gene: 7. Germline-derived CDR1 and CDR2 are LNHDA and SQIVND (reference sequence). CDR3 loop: CASSRLAKADTQYF. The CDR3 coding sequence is TGTGCCAGTAGCAGACTAGCAAAGGCAGATACGCAGTATTTT.

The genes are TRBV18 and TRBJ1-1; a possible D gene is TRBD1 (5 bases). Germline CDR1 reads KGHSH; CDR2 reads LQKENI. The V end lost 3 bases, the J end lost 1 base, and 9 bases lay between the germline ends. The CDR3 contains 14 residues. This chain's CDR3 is CASSPQGRNTEAFF. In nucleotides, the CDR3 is TGTGCCAGCTCACCCCAGGGTAGGAACACTGAAGCTTTCTTT.

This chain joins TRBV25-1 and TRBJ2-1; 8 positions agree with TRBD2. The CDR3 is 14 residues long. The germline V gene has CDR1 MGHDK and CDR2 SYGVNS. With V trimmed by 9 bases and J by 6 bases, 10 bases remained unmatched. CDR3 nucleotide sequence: TGTGCCAGGAGAGCGGGAGAAGGTGGCAATGAGCAGTTCTTC. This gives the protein CARRAGEGGNEQFF.

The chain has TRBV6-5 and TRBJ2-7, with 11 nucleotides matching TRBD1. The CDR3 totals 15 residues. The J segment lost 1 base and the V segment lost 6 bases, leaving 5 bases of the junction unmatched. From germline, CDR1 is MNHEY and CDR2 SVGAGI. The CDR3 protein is CASRRGTGGSYEQYF. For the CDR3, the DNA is TGTGCCAGCAGGAGAGGGACAGGGGGTTCCTACGAGCAGTACTTC.

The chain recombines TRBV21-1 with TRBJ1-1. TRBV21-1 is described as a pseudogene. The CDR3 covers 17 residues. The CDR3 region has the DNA TGTGCCAGCAGCAAATTGACTTCGGGAGCGGGGAACACTGAAGCTTTCTTT. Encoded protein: CASSKLTSGAGNTEAFF.

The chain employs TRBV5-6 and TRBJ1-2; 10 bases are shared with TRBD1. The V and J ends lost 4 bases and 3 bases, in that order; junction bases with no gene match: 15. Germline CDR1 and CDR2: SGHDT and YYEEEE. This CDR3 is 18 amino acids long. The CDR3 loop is CASSPALGQGILYYGYTF. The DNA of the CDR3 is TGTGCCAGCAGCCCGGCTTTGGGACAGGGGATCCTCTACTATGGCTACACCTTC.

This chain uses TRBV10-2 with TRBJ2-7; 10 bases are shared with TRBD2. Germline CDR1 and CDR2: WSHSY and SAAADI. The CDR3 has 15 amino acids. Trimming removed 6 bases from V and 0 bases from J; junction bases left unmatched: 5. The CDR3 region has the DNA TGCGCCAGCAGACCTAGCGGGAGTCTCTCCTACGAGCAGTACTTC. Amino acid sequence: CASRPSGSLSYEQYF.

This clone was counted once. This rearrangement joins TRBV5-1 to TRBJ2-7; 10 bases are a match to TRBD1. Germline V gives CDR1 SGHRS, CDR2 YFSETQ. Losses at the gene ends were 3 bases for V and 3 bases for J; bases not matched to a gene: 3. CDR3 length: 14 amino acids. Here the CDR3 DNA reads TGCGCCAGCAGCTGGGGACAGGGGAGCTACGAGCAGTACTTC. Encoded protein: CASSWGQGSYEQYF.

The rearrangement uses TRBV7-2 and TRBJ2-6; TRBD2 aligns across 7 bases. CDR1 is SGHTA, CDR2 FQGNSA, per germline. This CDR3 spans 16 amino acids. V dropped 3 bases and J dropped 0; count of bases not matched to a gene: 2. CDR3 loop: CASSFSGPSGANVLTF. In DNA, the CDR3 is TGTGCCAGCAGCTTTAGCGGGCCCTCTGGGGCCAACGTCCTGACTTTC.

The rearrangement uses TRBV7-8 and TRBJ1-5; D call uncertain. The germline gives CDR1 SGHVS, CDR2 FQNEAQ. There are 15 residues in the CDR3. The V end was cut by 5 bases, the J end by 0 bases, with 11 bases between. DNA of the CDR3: TGTGCCAGCAGCCCGGAGTTCTATAGCAATCAGCCCCAGCATTTT. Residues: CASSPEFYSNQPQHF. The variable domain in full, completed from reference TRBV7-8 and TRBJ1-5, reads GAGVSQSPRYKVAKRGQDVALRCDPISGHVSLFWYQQALGQGPEFLTYFQNEAQLDKSGLPSDRFFAERPEGSVSTLKIQRTQQEDSAVYLCASSPEFYSNQPQHFGDGTRLSIL.

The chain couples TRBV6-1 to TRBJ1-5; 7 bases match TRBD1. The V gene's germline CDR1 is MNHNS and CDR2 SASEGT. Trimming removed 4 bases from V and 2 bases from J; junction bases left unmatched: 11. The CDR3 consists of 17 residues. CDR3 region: CASSGTFGQAGNQPQHF. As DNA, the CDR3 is TGTGCCAGCAGTGGGACTTTTGGACAGGCGGGCAATCAGCCCCAGCATTTT.

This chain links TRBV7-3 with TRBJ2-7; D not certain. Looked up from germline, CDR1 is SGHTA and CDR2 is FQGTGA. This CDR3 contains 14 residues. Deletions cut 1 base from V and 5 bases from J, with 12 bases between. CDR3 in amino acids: CASSLMSSSHEQYF. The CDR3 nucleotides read TGTGCCAGCAGCTTAATGAGCTCGAGCCACGAGCAGTACTTC. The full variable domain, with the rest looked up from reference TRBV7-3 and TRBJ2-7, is GAGVSQTPSNKVTEKGKYVELRCDPISGHTALYWYRQSLGQGPEFLIYFQGTGAADDSGLPNDRFFAVRPEGSVSTLKIQRTERGDSAVYLCASSLMSSSHEQYFGPGTRLTVT.

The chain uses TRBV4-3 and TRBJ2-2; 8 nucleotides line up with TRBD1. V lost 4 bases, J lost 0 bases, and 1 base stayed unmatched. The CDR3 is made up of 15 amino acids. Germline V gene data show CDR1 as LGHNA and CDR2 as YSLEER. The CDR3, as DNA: TGCGCCAGCAGCCCGGGACAGGCGAACACCGGGGAGCTGTTTTTT. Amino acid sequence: CASSPGQANTGELFF.

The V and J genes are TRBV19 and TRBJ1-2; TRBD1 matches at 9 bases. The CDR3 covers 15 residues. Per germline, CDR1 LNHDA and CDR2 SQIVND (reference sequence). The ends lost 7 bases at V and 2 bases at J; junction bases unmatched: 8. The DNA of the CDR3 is TGTGCCAGTACCGAAGGACAGGGGTGGAACTATGGCTACACCTTC. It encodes CASTEGQGWNYGYTF.

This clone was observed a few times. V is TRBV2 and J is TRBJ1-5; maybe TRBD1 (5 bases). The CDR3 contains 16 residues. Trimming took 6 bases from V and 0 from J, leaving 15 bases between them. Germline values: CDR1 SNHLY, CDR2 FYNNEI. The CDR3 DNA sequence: TGTGCCAGCAGACTAACAGGTTCCTATAGCAATCAGCCCCAGCATTTT. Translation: CASRLTGSYSNQPQHF.

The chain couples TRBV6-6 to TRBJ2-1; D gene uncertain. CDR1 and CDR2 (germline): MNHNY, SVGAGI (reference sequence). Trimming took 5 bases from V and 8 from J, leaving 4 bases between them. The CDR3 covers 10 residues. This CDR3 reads CASSGDEQFF. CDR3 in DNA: TGTGCCAGCAGTGGAGATGAGCAGTTCTTC.

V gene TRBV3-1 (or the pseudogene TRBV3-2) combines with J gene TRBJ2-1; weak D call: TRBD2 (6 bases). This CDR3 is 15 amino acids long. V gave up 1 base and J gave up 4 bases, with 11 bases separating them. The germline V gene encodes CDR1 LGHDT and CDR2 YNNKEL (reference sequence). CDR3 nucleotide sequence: TGTGCCAGCAGCCAAGGGGGAGGAATATACAATGAGCAGTTCTTC. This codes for CASSQGGGIYNEQFF.

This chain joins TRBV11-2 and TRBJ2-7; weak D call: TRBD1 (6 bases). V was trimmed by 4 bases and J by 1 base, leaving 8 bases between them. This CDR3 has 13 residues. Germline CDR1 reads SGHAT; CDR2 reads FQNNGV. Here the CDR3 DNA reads TGTGCCAGCAGCTGGGACACTTCCTACGAGCAGTACTTC. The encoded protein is CASSWDTSYEQYF.

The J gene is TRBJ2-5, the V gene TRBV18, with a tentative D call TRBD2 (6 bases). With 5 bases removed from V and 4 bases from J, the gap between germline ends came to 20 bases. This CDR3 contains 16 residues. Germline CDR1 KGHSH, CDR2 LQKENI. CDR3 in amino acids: CASSARQAGQGETQYF. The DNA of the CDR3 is TGTGCCAGCTCAGCACGACAAGCGGGCCAGGGAGAGACCCAGTACTTC. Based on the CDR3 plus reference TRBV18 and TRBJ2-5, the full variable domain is NAGVMQNPRHLVRRRGQEARLRCSPMKGHSHVYWYRQLPEEGLKFMVYLQKENIIDESGMPKERFSAEFPKEGPSILRIQQVVRGDSAAYFCASSARQAGQGETQYFGPGTRLLVL.

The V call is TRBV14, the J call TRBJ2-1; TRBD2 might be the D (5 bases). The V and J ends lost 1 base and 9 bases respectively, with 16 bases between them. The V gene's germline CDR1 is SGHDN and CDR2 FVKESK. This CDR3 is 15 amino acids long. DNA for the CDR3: TGTGCCAGCAGCCAAGTTGTAGCGTCGTGGGGTGAGCAGTTCTTC. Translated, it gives CASSQVVASWGEQFF. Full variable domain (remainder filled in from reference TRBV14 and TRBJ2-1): EAGVTQFPSHSVIEKGQTVTLRCDPISGHDNLYWYRRVMGKEIKFLLHFVKESKQDESGMPNNRFLAERTGGTYSTLKVQPAELEDSGVYFCASSQVVASWGEQFFGPGTRLTVL.

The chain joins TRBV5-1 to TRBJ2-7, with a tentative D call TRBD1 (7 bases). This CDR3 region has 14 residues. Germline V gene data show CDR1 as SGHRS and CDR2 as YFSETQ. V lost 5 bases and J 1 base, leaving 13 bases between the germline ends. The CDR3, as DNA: TGCGCCAGCAGGGAGGGACAGCGTTCCTACGAGCAGTACTTC. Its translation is CASREGQRSYEQYF.